This TCR beta chain is from a study of early T cells in non-severe SARS-CoV-2 infection. TCRdb ran MiXCR on the 5' RACE reads and lists one entry per CDR3 protein. The table lists 55,000 to 80,000 distinct CDR3 sequences, approximately 10% of them singletons. The CDR3 runs 15 residues. Trimming cost V 5 bases and J 5 bases, with 18 bases left between them. Looked up from germline, CDR1 is SGHVS and CDR2 is FQNEAQ. The origin of this receptor is an adult who was a healthcare worker with PCR-confirmed SARS-CoV-2 infection or an uninfected control (not recorded which). Sample: whole blood, taken at baseline. The rearrangement joins TRBV7-8 to TRBJ2-5, with D possibly TRBD1 on 6 matching bases. The CDR3 DNA reads TGTGCCAGCAGCCTCCTTTTGCATAGGGGGGAGACCCAGTACTTC. Translating gives CASSLLLHRGETQYF.